A selection of T cell receptor beta chains follows, all from one sample in a study of blood T cell repertoires in COVID-19. Repertoires were generated with immunoSEQ multiplex PCR, while TCRdb's copy carries only in-frame clones and drops some. The sample holds 150,000 to 180,000 clones, roughly 89% seen once. Sequenced material: peripheral blood. These receptors came from a man in his forties or fifties with acute or convalescent COVID-19. Both conserved end residues are part of each CDR3. Fields, in order: CDR3 protein, CDR3 DNA, V gene, J gene, clone size, D gene. The D gene is left open where the match is weak. Part of the rows lack a size; the others show once, few, many or a class for expanded clones.

CDR3: CASSLAGGGYTF
DNA: TGTGCCAGCAGCTTAGCAGGAGGAGGCTACACCTTC
V: TRBV5-8
J: TRBJ1-2
size: -
D: -

CDR3: CASSGVRIDTEAFF
DNA: TGTGCCAGCAGCGGGGTGAGGATCGACACTGAAGCTTTCTTT
V: TRBV6-5
J: TRBJ1-1
size: -
D: -

CDR3: CATTGGADPSTDTQYF
DNA: TGTGCCACCACAGGGGGGGCGGATCCTAGCACAGATACGCAGTATTTT
V: TRBV9
J: TRBJ2-3
size: -
D: -

CDR3: CAIKGQGYNSPLHF
DNA: TGTGCCATCAAAGGACAGGGGTATAATTCACCCCTCCACTTT
V: TRBV10-3
J: TRBJ1-6
size: -
D: TRBD1

CDR3: CASSQEGLAGRELFF
DNA: TGTGCCAGCAGCCAAGAGGGACTAGCTGGAAGGGAGCTGTTTTTT
V: TRBV4-2
J: TRBJ2-2
size: -
D: TRBD2

CDR3: CASSNLRGLGPPQHF
DNA: TGTGCCAGCAGTAACCTTAGGGGCTTGGGTCCGCCCCAGCATTTT
V: TRBV6-2/TRBV6-3
J: TRBJ1-5
size: -
D: -

CDR3: CASSPGQGSGNQPQHF
DNA: TGTGCCAGCAGCCCAGGACAGGGTTCGGGCAATCAGCCCCAGCATTTT
V: TRBV3-1/TRBV3-2
J: TRBJ1-5
size: few
D: TRBD1

CDR3: CAWSTTDRAHYGYTF
DNA: TGTGCCTGGAGTACAACGGACAGAGCCCACTATGGCTACACCTTC
V: TRBV30
J: TRBJ1-2
size: -
D: -

CDR3: CASTPRAGGETQYF
DNA: TGTGCCAGCACCCCACGGGCGGGTGGGGAGACCCAGTACTTC
V: TRBV6-6
J: TRBJ2-5
size: -
D: -

CDR3: CASRPLGASTDTQYF
DNA: TGTGCCAGCAGGCCTTTAGGAGCAAGCACAGATACGCAGTATTTT
V: TRBV27
J: TRBJ2-3
size: -
D: -

CDR3: CASSQDSAGGLNEQFF
DNA: TGCGCCAGCAGCCAAGATTCCGCGGGAGGGCTAAATGAGCAGTTCTTC
V: TRBV4-1
J: TRBJ2-1
size: -
D: TRBD2

CDR3: CASSEGGNEKLFF
DNA: TGCGCCAGCAGTGAGGGGGGGAATGAAAAACTGTTTTTT
V: TRBV5-1
J: TRBJ1-4
size: -
D: -

CDR3: CASSGTGQDSSGYTF
DNA: TGTGCCAGCAGTGGAACCGGACAGGACTCCTCTGGCTACACCTTC
V: TRBV27
J: TRBJ1-2
size: -
D: TRBD1

CDR3: CASSLGQGADQPQHF
DNA: TGTGCCAGCAGCTTAGGGCAGGGGGCCGATCAGCCCCAGCATTTT
V: TRBV7-2
J: TRBJ1-5
size: -
D: TRBD1

CDR3: CASSPSGGNTEAFF
DNA: TGTGCCAGCAGCCCATCGGGGGGGAACACTGAAGCTTTCTTT
V: TRBV3-1/TRBV3-2
J: TRBJ1-1
size: -
D: -

CDR3: CASSPGGLAFF
DNA: TGTGCCAGCAGTCCGGGGGGTCTAGCTTTCTTT
V: TRBV28
J: TRBJ1-1
size: -
D: -

CDR3: CASSLLLHRVRVVDEAFF
DNA: TGTGCCAGCAGTCTCTTACTACATCGGGTTAGAGTTGTGGATGAAGCTTTCTTT
V: TRBV28
J: TRBJ1-1
size: -
D: -

CDR3: CASSQGGGRETQYF
DNA: TGTGCCAGCAGCCAAGGGGGGGGGCGAGAGACCCAGTACTTC
V: TRBV3-1/TRBV3-2
J: TRBJ2-5
size: once
D: -

CDR3: CASSMTATPVFYGYTF
DNA: TGTGCCAGCAGCATGACAGCCACACCCGTATTCTATGGCTACACCTTC
V: TRBV9
J: TRBJ1-2
size: -
D: -

CDR3: CASSTAGQGAYGYTF
DNA: TGTGCCAGCTCCACCGCGGGACAGGGGGCCTATGGCTACACCTTC
V: TRBV28
J: TRBJ1-2
size: -
D: TRBD1

CDR3: CASSLGGYGYTF
DNA: TGTGCCAGCAGCTTGGGCGGCTATGGCTACACCTTC
V: TRBV5-6
J: TRBJ1-2
size: few
D: -

CDR3: CASSQGPRGSGANVLTF
DNA: TGCGCCAGCAGCCAAGGTCCACGGGGCTCTGGGGCCAACGTCCTGACTTTC
V: TRBV4-1
J: TRBJ2-6
size: -
D: -

CDR3: CASSQGSFSPLHF
DNA: TGTGCCAGCAGCCAAGGTAGTTTTTCACCCCTCCACTTT
V: TRBV3-1/TRBV3-2
J: TRBJ1-6
size: once
D: -

CDR3: CASIIAGGRDTQYF
DNA: TGTGCCAGCATTATAGCGGGGGGGCGAGATACGCAGTATTTT
V: TRBV7-2
J: TRBJ2-3
size: -
D: TRBD2

CDR3: CASIDRGGILPEAFF
DNA: TGTGCCAGCATCGACAGGGGGGGAATTCTCCCTGAAGCTTTCTTT
V: TRBV28
J: TRBJ1-1
size: -
D: TRBD1

CDR3: CASSLTAGFLAGNQPQHF
DNA: TGTGCCAGCAGTCTAACGGCGGGCTTCCTCGCAGGCAATCAGCCCCAGCATTTT
V: TRBV28
J: TRBJ1-5
size: -
D: -

CDR3: CASSADHREETQYF
DNA: TGTGCCAGCAGCGCCGACCACAGGGAAGAGACCCAGTACTTC
V: TRBV9
J: TRBJ2-5
size: -
D: -